This TCR beta chain was identified in a study of T cells in Graves' hyperthyroidism and ophthalmopathy. Study findings and constraints: From stable hyperthyroidism, ophthalmopathy was separated by a 13 V-J model.

Ten or more counts support this clonotype. Its cognate antigen is unknown. V lost 1 base, J lost 4 bases, and 16 bases lay in between. This CDR3 has 16 amino acids. CDR1 is LGHDT and CDR2 is YNNKEL in the germline V gene (reference sequence). Ophthalmopathy patients showed a Clinical Activity Score of at least 3, NOSPECS grade of at least 4 and duration under 3 months. The CDR3 regions of TCR beta were amplified from RNA transcripts. HTBI primers drove first-round RT-PCR of the TCR CDR3. TCRdb ran MiXCR on the multiplex PCR reads and lists one entry per CDR3 protein. The sample consists of 350,000 or so distinct CDR3 sequences, less than 20% of them appearing once.

The rearrangement links TRBV3-1 to TRBJ1-1; possibly TRBD1 for D (5 bases). Sequencing was performed on blood. The receptor was isolated from a woman in her 40s with Graves' ophthalmopathy. The CDR3 is CASSQAFKGKVTEAFF. In DNA, the CDR3 is TGTGCCAGCAGCCAAGCGTTTAAGGGGAAGGTCACTGAAGCTTTCTTT.